Each of the 20 T cell receptor beta chains below was sequenced from the same sample in a study of neurological immune-mediated disorders. TCRdb reanalysed the 5' RACE reads using MiXCR and keeps one entry per CDR3 protein. The repertoire holds 55,000 to 60,000 distinct CDR3 sequences, with approximately 4% as singletons. Sequencing was done on a sample of PBMCs. The receptors stem from a woman between 25 and 40 years old with multiple sclerosis.

This clonotype has a handful of counts. A much larger clone differs from this one at a single base, so this may be a read error. J is TRBJ1-6 and V is TRBV12-3 or TRBV12-4; maybe TRBD1 (6 bases). The CDR3 length is 15 residues. The CDR3 DNA reads as TGTGCCAGCAACCCGGACAGAGGCTATAATTCACCCCTCAACTTT. Amino acids: CASNPDRGYNSPLNF.

This clonotype was counted ten times or more. The rearrangement uses TRBV20-1 and TRBJ1-2, with 7 bases aligning to TRBD1. The CDR3 runs to 15 residues. Germline CDR1 DFQATT, CDR2 SNEGSKA (reference sequence). Germline trimming cut 0 bases from V and 5 bases from J; bases unmatched to any gene: 9. CDR3 nucleotide sequence: TGCAGTGCTAGAGACCGAACCGACAGGGCTTATGGCTACACCTTC. Translating gives CSARDRTDRAYGYTF.

Ten or more counts support this clonotype. The rearrangement links TRBV20-1 to TRBJ1-2; 8 positions match TRBD1. The V and J ends lost 6 bases and 4 bases, in that order; junction bases with no gene match: 4. The germline V gene has CDR1 DFQATT and CDR2 SNEGSKA (reference sequence). This CDR3 contains 12 residues. The CDR3 DNA reads TGCAGTGCGGGAGGGACAGGCTATGGCTACACCTTC. Residues: CSAGGTGYGYTF.

This clonotype occurred many times. V usage is TRBV20-1 and J usage is TRBJ2-1, with D possibly matching TRBD2 (6 bases). There are 11 residues in the CDR3. Germline values: CDR1 DFQATT, CDR2 SNEGSKA (reference sequence). V shed 7 bases and J shed 10 bases, with 14 bases lying between them. CDR3 residues: CSGELAGEQFF. The CDR3 coding sequence is TGCAGTGGCGAGCTGGCGGGAGAGCAGTTCTTC.

Many counts were recorded for this clonotype. This chain links TRBV27 with TRBJ1-2; no clear D. Germline values: CDR1 MNHEY, CDR2 SMNVEV (reference sequence). V lost 5 bases to trimming and J lost 6 bases, with 7 bases between them. This CDR3 comprises 11 residues. CDR3 residues: CASSPGNGYTF. The CDR3 nucleotides read TGTGCCAGCAGTCCCGGGAATGGCTACACCTTC.

There are many counts of this clonotype. The chain is built from TRBV7-9 and TRBJ2-1; a weak D match, TRBD2 (5 bases). This CDR3 contains 15 residues. Trimming removed 5 bases from V and 12 bases from J, with 23 bases in between. The V gene's germline CDR1 is SEHNR and CDR2 FQNEAQ (reference sequence). The CDR3 nucleotides are TGTGCCAGCAGCCCCACTAAGGGTCAGACTATAAGGCAGTTCTTC. Protein sequence: CASSPTKGQTIRQFF.

This clonotype was observed many times. The V and J genes are TRBV28 and TRBJ1-4, with D tentatively TRBD1 (5 bases). Per the germline V gene, CDR1 is MDHEN and CDR2 is SYDVKM. Trimming pared 4 bases from V and 4 bases from J, leaving 19 bases between. This CDR3 is built from 17 residues. CDR3 loop: CASSSERDRRHNEKLFF. The CDR3 coding sequence is TGTGCCAGCAGTTCAGAACGGGACCGCCGCCATAATGAAAAACTGTTTTTT.

This clonotype was picked up many times. V is TRBV7-6 and J is TRBJ2-1; tentatively, D is TRBD2 (6 bases). Germline V CDR1 and CDR2: SGHVS, FNYEAQ. CDR3 length equals 15 residues. Trimming took 5 bases from V and 0 from J, leaving 11 bases between them. CDR3 DNA sequence: TGTGCCAGCAGCCAAGGGAGGAGCTCCTACAATGAGCAGTTCTTC. This sequence encodes CASSQGRSSYNEQFF.

This clonotype showed up many times. The chain links TRBV20-1 to TRBJ2-5, with 7 bases fitting TRBD1. V trimming: 2 bases; J trimming: 2 bases; junction bases outside the gene matches: 11. The CDR3 is made up of 16 amino acids. CDR1 and CDR2 from the germline V gene are DFQATT and SNEGSKA (reference sequence). The CDR3 DNA reads as TGCAGTGCTAGACCGACAGGGATGGTGGTGCAAGAGACCCAGTACTTC. Its translation: CSARPTGMVVQETQYF.

Many counts were recorded for this clonotype. The V call is TRBV20-1, the J call TRBJ1-5; TRBD1 might be the D (6 bases). Trimming stripped 1 base from V and 2 bases from J, with 12 bases between. The CDR3 is made up of 15 amino acids. Germline lookup yields CDR1 DFQATT and CDR2 SNEGSKA (reference sequence). CDR3 sequence: CSARVGGLGNQPQHF. CDR3 DNA sequence: TGCAGTGCTAGAGTTGGGGGGCTAGGCAATCAGCCCCAGCATTTT.

In its sample, this clonotype was seen many times. As DNA, the CDR3 is TGCGCCAGCAGCTTCACGGGCAATCAGCCCCAGCATTTT. This encodes CASSFTGNQPQHF. The rearrangement joins TRBV5-1 to TRBJ1-5; no clear D. Germline V gives CDR1 SGHRS, CDR2 YFSETQ. The germline V and J ends were trimmed by 2 bases and 2 bases, with 5 bases remaining between them. CDR3 length: 13 residues.

This clonotype occurred many times. The chain joins TRBV5-4 to TRBJ1-5, with D possibly matching TRBD1 (5 bases). Germline V gives CDR1 SGHNT, CDR2 YYREEE (reference sequence). Trimming pared 4 bases from V and 4 bases from J, leaving 18 bases between. The CDR3 totals 16 residues. CDR3 nucleotides: TGTGCCAGCAGCCCCGATCCCCAGGGACGGAATCAGCCCCAGCATTTT. It codes for CASSPDPQGRNQPQHF.

This clonotype was seen at least ten times. The V call is TRBV20-1, the J call TRBJ2-7, with unresolved D. Germline CDR1 reads DFQATT; CDR2 reads SNEGSKA (reference sequence). This CDR3 has 12 residues. The V gene lost 8 bases and the J gene lost 5 bases, with 16 bases spanning the gap. The CDR3 DNA reads TGCAGTCGATTGGGCCTATCGAACGAGCAGTACTTC. This gives the protein CSRLGLSNEQYF.

This clonotype was picked up many times. The gene calls are TRBV11-2 and TRBJ1-5; D is undetermined. V was cut by 1 base and J by 4 bases, with 8 bases left in between. From germline, CDR1 is SGHAT and CDR2 FQNNGV. This CDR3 spans 14 amino acids. The chain's CDR3 is CASSLGTQNQPQHF. The CDR3 nucleotides read TGTGCCAGCAGCTTAGGGACTCAGAATCAGCCCCAGCATTTT.

Many counts were recorded for this clonotype. V usage is TRBV15 and J usage is TRBJ2-5; D is perhaps TRBD1 or TRBD2 (5 bases each). Trimming stripped 9 bases from V and 2 bases from J, with 10 bases between. CDR1 and CDR2 (germline): LNHNV, YYDKDF (reference sequence). There are 12 residues in the CDR3. Here the CDR3 DNA reads TGTGCCACGAGGGGTCTACAAGAGACCCAGTACTTC. As protein: CATRGLQETQYF.

This clonotype was counted at least ten times. The chain couples TRBV19 to TRBJ2-1; D not certain. The CDR3 extends over 11 amino acids. The germline V gene encodes CDR1 LNHDA and CDR2 SQIVND (reference sequence). Trimming removed 5 bases at V and 6 bases at J, with 5 bases between. The CDR3 sequence: CASSASNEQFF. For the CDR3, the DNA is TGTGCCAGTAGTGCCAGCAATGAGCAGTTCTTC.

This clonotype was observed at least ten times. The V and J genes are TRBV28 and TRBJ1-5; 7 bases are shared with TRBD1. CDR1 and CDR2 from the germline V gene are MDHEN and SYDVKM. This CDR3 has 18 residues. J lost 0 bases, V lost 7 bases, and 15 bases had no gene match. The CDR3 coding sequence is TGTGCCAGCACCTATCGACAGGGCCTCGAGTATAGCAATCAGCCCCAGCATTTT. Its translation: CASTYRQGLEYSNQPQHF. Complete variable domain (other parts from reference TRBV28 and TRBJ1-5): DVKVTQSSRYLVKRTGEKVFLECVQDMDHENMFWYRQDPGLGLRLIYFSYDVKMKEKGDIPEGYSVSREKKERFSLILESASTNQTSMYLCASTYRQGLEYSNQPQHFGDGTRLSIL.

Ten or more counts support this clonotype. The V gene is TRBV5-1, the J gene TRBJ2-6; a possible D gene is TRBD1 (5 bases). CDR3 length equals 16 residues. The ends were cut back, 2 bases at V and 2 bases at J, with 11 bases in the middle. In germline, CDR1 is SGHRS, CDR2 YFSETQ. As DNA, the CDR3 is TGCGCCAGCAGCTTTGGGGCCCGCCCTGGGGCCAACGTCCTGACTTTC. Translation gives CASSFGARPGANVLTF.

Comments on this clonotype: A much larger clone is a single base away; this may be a read error. The chain couples TRBV9 to TRBJ1-1; no definite D call. V dropped 1 base and J dropped 1 base, with 5 bases sitting between them. In germline, CDR1 is SGDLS, CDR2 YYNGEE. CDR3 size: 13 residues. Here the CDR3 DNA reads TGTGCCAGCAGCGTAAAGGCGAACACTGAAGCTTTCTTT. It encodes CASSVKANTEAFF.

This clonotype was recorded at least ten times. This rearrangement joins TRBV5-1 to TRBJ2-3; 9 nucleotides match TRBD2. Germline V gene data show CDR1 as SGHRS and CDR2 as YFSETQ. CDR3 length: 15 amino acids. Trimming at V came to 4 bases and at J to 0 bases, leaving 3 bases not matched to a gene. CDR3 in amino acids: CASSGGRVSTDTQYF. Written as DNA, the CDR3 is TGCGCCAGCAGCGGCGGGAGGGTGAGCACAGATACGCAGTATTTT. Based on the CDR3 plus reference TRBV5-1 and TRBJ2-3, the full variable domain is KAGVTQTPRYLIKTRGQQVTLSCSPISGHRSVSWYQQTPGQGLQFLFEYFSETQRNKGNFPGRFSGRQFSNSRSEMNVSTLELGDSALYLCASSGGRVSTDTQYFGPGTRLTVL.